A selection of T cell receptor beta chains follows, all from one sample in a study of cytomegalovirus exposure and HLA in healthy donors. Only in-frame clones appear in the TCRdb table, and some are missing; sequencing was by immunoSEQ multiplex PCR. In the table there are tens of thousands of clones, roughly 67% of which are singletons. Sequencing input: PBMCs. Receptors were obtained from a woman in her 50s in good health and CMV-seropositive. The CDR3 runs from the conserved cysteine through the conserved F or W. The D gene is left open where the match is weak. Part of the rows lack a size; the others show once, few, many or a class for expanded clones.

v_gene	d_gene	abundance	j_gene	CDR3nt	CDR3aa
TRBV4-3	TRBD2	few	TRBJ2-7	TGCGCCAGCAGACGGGGTATCGGGGGGAGCTCCTACGAGCAGTACTTC	CASRRGIGGSSYEQYF
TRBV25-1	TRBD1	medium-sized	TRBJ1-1	TGTGCCAGCAGTGAATATGGAGACAGGGTTAAAGCTTTCTTT	CASSEYGDRVKAFF
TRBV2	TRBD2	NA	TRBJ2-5	TGTGCCAGCAGATTTACTAGCGGGGGAGGAGAGACCCAGTACTTC	CASRFTSGGGETQYF
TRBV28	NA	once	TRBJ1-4	TGTGCCAGCAGTTACGGCGGCGGGACGGAAAAACTGTTTTTT	CASSYGGGTEKLFF
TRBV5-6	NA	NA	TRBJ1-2	TGTGCCAGCAGCTTGGAGGGGGTCAGTCTCTATGGCTACACCTTC	CASSLEGVSLYGYTF
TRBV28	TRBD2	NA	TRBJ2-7	TGTGCCAGCAGTCATTTAGCGGGGGACCAGGACGAGCAGTACTTC	CASSHLAGDQDEQYF
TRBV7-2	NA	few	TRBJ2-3	TGTGCCAGCACCTTGGGAGCCACCACCCGCACAGATACGCAGTATTTT	CASTLGATTRTDTQYF
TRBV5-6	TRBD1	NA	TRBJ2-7	TGTGCCAGCAGCCTTCGCAGGGGGCTGGTTCACGAGCAGTACTTC	CASSLRRGLVHEQYF
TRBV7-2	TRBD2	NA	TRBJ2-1	TGTGCCAGCAGCTTAGTGGGCGGGGGGGCATACAATGAGCAGTTCTTC	CASSLVGGGAYNEQFF
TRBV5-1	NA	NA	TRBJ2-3	TGCGCCAGCAGCCGAGGACGGAGCGGGTCAGATACGCAGTATTTT	CASSRGRSGSDTQYF
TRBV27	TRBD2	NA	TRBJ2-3	TGTGCCAGCAGTGCGACTAGCGGGGGGCTGACGCAGTATTTT	CASSATSGGLTQYF
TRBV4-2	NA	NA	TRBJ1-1	TGTGCCAGCAGCCAAGATACAGGGAGTAACACTGAAGCTTTCTTT	CASSQDTGSNTEAFF
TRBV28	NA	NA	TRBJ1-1	TGTGCCAGCAGCTTAACAGGAGAAGCTTTCTTT	CASSLTGEAFF
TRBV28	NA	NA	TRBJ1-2	TGTGCCAGCAGTCCAGCGGCTAGGGGCTACACCTTC	CASSPAARGYTF
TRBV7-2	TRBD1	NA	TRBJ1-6	TGTGCCAGCAGCCCGGGACAGGGTTCACCCCTCCACTTT	CASSPGQGSPLHF
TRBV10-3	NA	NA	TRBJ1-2	TGTGCCATCAGTGAACCCGGGACAACCAAGGAGGATGGCTACACCTTC	CAISEPGTTKEDGYTF
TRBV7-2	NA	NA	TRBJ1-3	TGTGCCAGCAGCTTAGTCGGCGGCTCTGGAAACACCATATATTTT	CASSLVGGSGNTIYF
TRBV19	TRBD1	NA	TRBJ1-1	TGTGCCAGTAGTATTTCTTCCAGGGGGCTGAAGAATGAAGCTTTCTTT	CASSISSRGLKNEAFF
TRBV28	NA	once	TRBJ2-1	TGTGCCAGCAGCGTCAGGGGATCTGGGTACAATGAGCAGTTCTTC	CASSVRGSGYNEQFF
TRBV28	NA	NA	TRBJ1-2	TGTGCCAGCATCGCCCAGGGGTACTATGGCTACACCTTC	CASIAQGYYGYTF
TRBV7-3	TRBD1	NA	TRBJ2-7	TGTGCCAGCAGCTTCTCCGGGACAGGGACCTACGAGCAGTACTTC	CASSFSGTGTYEQYF
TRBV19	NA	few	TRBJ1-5	TGTGCCACCTCGGGGGTAGAGATTAATCAGCCCCAGCATTTT	CATSGVEINQPQHF
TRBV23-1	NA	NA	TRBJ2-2	TGCGCCAGCAGGGGTCTTTTCGGGGGGAACACCGGGGAGCTGTTTTTT	CASRGLFGGNTGELFF
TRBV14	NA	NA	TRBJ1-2	TGTGCCAGCAGCCTCGGAGGGTCTGATGGCTACACCTTC	CASSLGGSDGYTF
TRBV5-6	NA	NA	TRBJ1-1	TGTGCCAGCAGCTTGCTTGGCGGAGAGAACACTGAAGCTTTCTTT	CASSLLGGENTEAFF
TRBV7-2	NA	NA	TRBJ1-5	TGTGCCAGCGCTCAACAACAGGATCAGCCCCAGCATTTT	CASAQQQDQPQHF
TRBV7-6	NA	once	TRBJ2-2	TGTGCCAGCAGCCAAGAGGGCCGCGCGAACACCGGGGAGCTGTTTTTT	CASSQEGRANTGELFF
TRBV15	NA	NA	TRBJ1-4	TGTGCCACCAGCAGAGATTACGGAACAGGGATTGAAAAACTGTTTTTT	CATSRDYGTGIEKLFF
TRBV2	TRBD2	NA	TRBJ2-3	TGTGCCAGCAGAGCGGGGGTCCTCGACACAGATACGCAGTATTTT	CASRAGVLDTDTQYF
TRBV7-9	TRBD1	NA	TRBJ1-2	TGTGCCAGCAGCCCAACAGGGGACGGCTACACCTTC	CASSPTGDGYTF
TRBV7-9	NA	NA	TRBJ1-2	TGTTCCAGCAGCCAATACAGTGGCGGCTACACCTTC	CSSSQYSGGYTF
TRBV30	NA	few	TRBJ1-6	TGTGCCTGGAGTGATTTTTACTCCTATAATTCACCCCTCCACTTT	CAWSDFYSYNSPLHF
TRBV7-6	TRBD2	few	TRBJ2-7	TGTGCCAGCAGCCCACATACGACTAGCGGGGGGCGTTACGAGCAGTACTTC	CASSPHTTSGGRYEQYF
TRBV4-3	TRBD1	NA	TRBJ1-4	TGCGCCAGCAGCCAAGAGGGACAGATTAATGAAAAACTGTTTTTT	CASSQEGQINEKLFF
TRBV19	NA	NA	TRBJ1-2	TGTGCCAGCAAATCACAGGAGAACCCTTATACTAACTATGGCTACACCTTC	CASKSQENPYTNYGYTF
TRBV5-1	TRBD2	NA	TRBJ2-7	TGCGCCAGCAGTAGGACTAGCGGGGGGGTTAGCTCCTACGAGCAGTACTTC	CASSRTSGGVSSYEQYF
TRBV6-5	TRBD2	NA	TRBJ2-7	TGTGCCAGCAGTTACTCGGGGGGGGACTCCTACGAGCAGTACTTC	CASSYSGGDSYEQYF
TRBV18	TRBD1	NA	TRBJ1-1	TGTGCCAGCTCACCACCGGCACAGGGGGCACCCGAAGCTTTCTTT	CASSPPAQGAPEAFF